A single sample gave rise to the 9 T cell receptor beta chains below, sequenced in a study of T cells expressing NK-cell markers. Reanalyzing the 5' RACE reads, TCRdb keeps one entry per CDR3 protein, without DNA. The sample spans 400,000 to 550,000 distinct CDR3 sequences; the ten largest clones claim less than 7.5%. Sequenced input: blood T cells: a sorted CD56 or NKG2C T cell subset, CD4+ or CD8+ T cells, or bulk PBMC T cells (not recorded which). All receptors derive from a woman between 18 and 75 years old in good health.

This chain joins TRBV20-1 and TRBJ1-1; TCRdb outputs TRBD1, but without DNA this stays unchecked. This CDR3 region has 14 residues. In germline, CDR1 is DFQATT, CDR2 SNEGSKA (reference sequence). The CDR3 loop is CSAMAAQMYTEAFF.

This chain joins TRBV29-1 and TRBJ2-3; TCRdb designates TRBD2, a call that cannot be tested without DNA. Looked up from germline, CDR1 is SQVTM and CDR2 is ANQGSEA. This CDR3 has 13 residues. This CDR3 is CSVERVSSDTQYF.

CDR3 protein: CASSPSRGENSPLHF. The J gene is TRBJ1-6, the V gene TRBV28. The CDR3 spans 15 residues. The germline V gene encodes CDR1 MDHEN and CDR2 SYDVKM. Full variable domain (outside the CDR3, taken from reference TRBV28 and TRBJ1-6): DVKVTQSSRYLVKRTGEKVFLECVQDMDHENMFWYRQDPGLGLRLIYFSYDVKMKEKGDIPEGYSVSREKKERFSLILESASTNQTSMYLCASSPSRGENSPLHFGNGTRLTVT.

The genes are TRBV10-3 and TRBJ2-1; TCRdb designates TRBD2, a call that cannot be tested without DNA. The CDR3 covers 16 residues. Germline V gene lookup returns CDR1 ENHRY and CDR2 SYGVKD. The CDR3 loop is CAISTNSGSSYNEQFF.

The rearrangement uses TRBV30 and TRBJ1-6. CDR3 length: 14 residues. Germline CDR1 is GTSNPN and CDR2 is SVGIG (reference sequence). CDR3 loop: CAWSSGGIDSPLHF.

The chain couples TRBV12-3 or TRBV12-4 to TRBJ2-5; the D call from TCRdb, TRBD1, cannot be confirmed without DNA. This CDR3 spans 15 amino acids. The CDR3 sequence is CASSRGTGSGETQYF.

The chain carries TRBV29-1 and TRBJ1-1; TCRdb selects TRBD1, and the lack of DNA leaves this call unchecked. This CDR3 is 14 amino acids long. Germline V gene data show CDR1 as SQVTM and CDR2 as ANQGSEA. CDR3: CSVEDHTARVEAFF.

The chain uses TRBV7-9 and TRBJ2-3; TCRdb's D call, TRBD2, is unchecked because there is no DNA. CDR1 and CDR2 (germline): SEHNR, FQNEAQ (reference sequence). The CDR3 sequence is 15 residues long. The chain's CDR3 is CASSLVNSLTDTQYF.

The chain is built from TRBV27 and TRBJ1-2; TCRdb's D call, TRBD1, is unchecked because there is no DNA. Germline loops: CDR1 MNHEY, CDR2 SMNVEV (reference sequence). The CDR3 is made up of 16 amino acids. The CDR3 is CASSPLTGLWGLGYTF.